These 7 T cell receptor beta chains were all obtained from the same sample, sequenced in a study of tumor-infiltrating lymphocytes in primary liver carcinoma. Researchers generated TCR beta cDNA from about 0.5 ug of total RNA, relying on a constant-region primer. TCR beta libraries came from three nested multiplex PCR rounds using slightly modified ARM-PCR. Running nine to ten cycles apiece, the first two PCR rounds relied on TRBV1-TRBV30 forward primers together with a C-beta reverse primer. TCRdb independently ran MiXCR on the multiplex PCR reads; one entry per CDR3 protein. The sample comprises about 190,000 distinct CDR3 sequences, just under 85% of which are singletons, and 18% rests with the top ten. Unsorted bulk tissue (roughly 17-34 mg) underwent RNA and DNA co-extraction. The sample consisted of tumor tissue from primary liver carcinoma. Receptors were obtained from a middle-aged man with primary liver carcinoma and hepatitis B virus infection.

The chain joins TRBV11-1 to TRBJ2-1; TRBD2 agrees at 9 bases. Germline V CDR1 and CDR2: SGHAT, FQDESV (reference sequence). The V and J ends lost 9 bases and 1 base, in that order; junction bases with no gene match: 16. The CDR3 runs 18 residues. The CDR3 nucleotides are TGTGCCAGTACCTTATACCACTCCGCGGGAGGGTCCTACAATGAGCAGTTCTTC. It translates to CASTLYHSAGGSYNEQFF. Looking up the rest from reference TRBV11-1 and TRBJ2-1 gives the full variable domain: EAEVAQSPRYKITEKSQAVAFWCDPISGHATLYWYRQILGQGPELLVQFQDESVVDDSQLPKDRFSAERLKGVDSTLKIQPAELGDSAMYLCASTLYHSAGGSYNEQFFGPGTRLTVL.

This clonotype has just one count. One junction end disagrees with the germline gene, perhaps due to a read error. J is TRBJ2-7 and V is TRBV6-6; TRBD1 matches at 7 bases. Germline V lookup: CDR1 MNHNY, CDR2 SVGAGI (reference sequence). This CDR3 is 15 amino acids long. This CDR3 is CVSTPVTGAPIEQYF. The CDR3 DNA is TGTGTCAGCACTCCTGTCACAGGGGCCCCGATCGAACAGTACTTC.

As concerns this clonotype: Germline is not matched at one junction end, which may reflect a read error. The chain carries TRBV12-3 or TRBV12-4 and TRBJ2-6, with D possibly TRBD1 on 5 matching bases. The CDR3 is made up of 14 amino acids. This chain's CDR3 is CASSLRHGAKVLTF. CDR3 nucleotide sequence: TGTGCCAGTAGTTTAAGGCATGGGGCCAAAGTCCTGACTTTC.

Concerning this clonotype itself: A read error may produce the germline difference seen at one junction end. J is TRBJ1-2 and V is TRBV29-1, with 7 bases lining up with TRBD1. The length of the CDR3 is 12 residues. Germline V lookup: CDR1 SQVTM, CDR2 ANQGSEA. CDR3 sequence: CIVMTGREGYTF. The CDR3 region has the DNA TGCATCGTCATGACAGGGAGGGAGGGCTATACCTTC.

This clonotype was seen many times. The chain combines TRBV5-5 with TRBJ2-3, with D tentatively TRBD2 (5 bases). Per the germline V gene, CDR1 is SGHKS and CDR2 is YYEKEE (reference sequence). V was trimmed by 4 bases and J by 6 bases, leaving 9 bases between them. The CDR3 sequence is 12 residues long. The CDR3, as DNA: TGTGCCAGCAGCCCCCGGGGTGATACGCAGTATTTT. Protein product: CASSPRGDTQYF.

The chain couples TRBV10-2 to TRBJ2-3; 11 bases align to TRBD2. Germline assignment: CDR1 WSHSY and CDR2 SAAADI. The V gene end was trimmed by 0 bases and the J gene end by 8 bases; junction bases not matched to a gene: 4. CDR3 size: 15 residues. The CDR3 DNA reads TGCGCCAGCAGTGAGTCGACTAGCGGGATGGGTACGCAGTATTTT. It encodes CASSESTSGMGTQYF.

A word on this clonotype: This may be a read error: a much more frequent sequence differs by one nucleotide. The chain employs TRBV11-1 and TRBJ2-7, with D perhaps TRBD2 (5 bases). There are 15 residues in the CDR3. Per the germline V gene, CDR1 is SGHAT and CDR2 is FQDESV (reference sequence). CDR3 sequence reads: CASGLVGGSSYEQYF. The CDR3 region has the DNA TGTGCCAGCGGCTTAGTGGGTGGGAGCTCCTACGAGCAGTACTTC.